This T cell receptor (beta chain) came from a study of T-cell reconstitution after alpha-beta-depleted transplantation in children. Preparation of the TCRbeta library used unique molecular identifiers. TCRdb recomputed calls from the PCR reads with MiXCR, one row per CDR3 protein. Of roughly 400,000 distinct CDR3 sequences listed, 20% are singletons. Germline V gene sequence: CDR1 MGHRA, CDR2 YSYEKL. This CDR3 region has 15 residues. V was cut by 1 base and J by 4 bases, with 13 bases left in between. Sequenced material: PBMCs from the stem cell graft donor, taken from the stem cell graft. This chain connects TRBV4-1 to TRBJ2-5; D perhaps matches TRBD1 (5 bases). The clonotype originates from a human donor who donated a stem cell graft to a child with acute myeloid leukemia. The CDR3 protein is CASSQVMGPSETQYF. In DNA form, the CDR3 reads TGCGCCAGCAGCCAAGTGATGGGGCCGTCAGAGACCCAGTACTTC.